Listed below are T cell receptor beta chains from one sample, sequenced in a study of OX40 agonist ivuxolimab in advanced cancers. TCRdb's copy holds only in-frame clones and misses some; the assay was immunoSEQ multiplex PCR. The table includes tens of thousands of clones, over 80% detected once. Source: CD4+ or CD8+ T cells sorted from blood, taken in a trial of the OX40 agonist ivuxolimab. Source of these receptors: an adult with an advanced solid tumor such as melanoma, head and neck, liver or kidney cancer. Each CDR3 is given with its conserved first and last residue. Each record gives: clone size, V gene, J gene, D gene, CDR3 DNA, CDR3 protein. D genes are given only for firm matches. For some rows the clone size is stated as once, few or many, or as a class when expanded; others skip it.

-	TRBV2	TRBJ2-3	TRBD1	TGTGCCAGCAGTGTACAGGGGGAAGGGACAGATACGCAGTATTTT	CASSVQGEGTDTQYF
-	TRBV7-2	TRBJ1-1	TRBD1	TGTGCCAGCAGCTTAGTGGCAGGGGGAGACGCTGAAGCTTTCTTT	CASSLVAGGDAEAFF
once	TRBV21-1	TRBJ2-1	-	TGTGCCAGCAGCAAAGACACTAGAGGATGGGATGAGCAGTTCTTC	CASSKDTRGWDEQFF
-	TRBV4-3	TRBJ1-1	-	TGCGCCAGCAGCCAAGATTTCGGACAGCGGAACACTGAAGCTTTCTTT	CASSQDFGQRNTEAFF
-	TRBV28	TRBJ1-5	-	TGTGCCAGCAGTTTCAGGGAGTGGAGCAATCAGCCCCAGCATTTT	CASSFREWSNQPQHF
-	TRBV28	TRBJ1-5	TRBD1	TGTGCCAGCAGTCGCGCGGGAAGCGGGACAGGAGGCAATCAGCCCCAGCATTTT	CASSRAGSGTGGNQPQHF
-	TRBV10-3	TRBJ2-2	TRBD1	TGTGCCATCAGAACCGACAGGGACACCGGGGAGCTGTTTTTT	CAIRTDRDTGELFF
once	TRBV7-8	TRBJ2-1	-	TGTGCCAGCAGCTTAGGGACTCCATCCATTGATGAGCAGTTCTTC	CASSLGTPSIDEQFF
few	TRBV6-1	TRBJ1-1	-	TGTGCCAGCAGTGAACTAGACAGCACTGAAGCTTTCTTT	CASSELDSTEAFF
-	TRBV6-1	TRBJ2-3	TRBD1	TGTGCCAGCAGTAAAGACAGGGGAGCGACAGATACGCAGTATTTT	CASSKDRGATDTQYF
-	TRBV25-1	TRBJ1-5	-	TGTGCCAGCAGTACGTCAGGTTCCGGGAGCAATCAGCCCCAGCATTTT	CASSTSGSGSNQPQHF
-	TRBV5-1	TRBJ1-6	-	TGCGCCAGCAGCTCCCAGGGTGGACTTTGGAATTCACCCCTCCACTTT	CASSSQGGLWNSPLHF
-	TRBV11-3	TRBJ2-5	-	TGTGCCAGCAGCTTAGACGCGGGGGCCCTAGGGACCCAGTACTTC	CASSLDAGALGTQYF
-	TRBV18	TRBJ2-3	TRBD2	TGTGCCAGCTCACCAACGGCTAGCGGGGAAGATACGCAGTATTTT	CASSPTASGEDTQYF
-	TRBV7-9	TRBJ1-4	-	TGTGCCAGCAGCTCCCCGGTGGGGGCAACTAATGAAAAACTGTTTTTT	CASSSPVGATNEKLFF
-	TRBV6-5	TRBJ1-6	TRBD1	TGTGCCAGCAGTTCGACAGGGGATGTAGGGTCACCCCTCCACTTT	CASSSTGDVGSPLHF
-	TRBV7-9	TRBJ1-6	TRBD1	TGTGCCAGCAGCTTAGTTTTTGGGCAGGGGGATAATTCACCCCTCCACTTT	CASSLVFGQGDNSPLHF
-	TRBV7-3	TRBJ1-6	-	TGTGCCAGCAGCTCAGACTATAATTCACCCCTCCACTTT	CASSSDYNSPLHF
-	TRBV15	TRBJ2-6	TRBD1	TGTGCCACCAGCAGAGAGGGACAGGGGTTTGCAGGGGCCAACGTCCTGACTTTC	CATSREGQGFAGANVLTF
-	TRBV11-2	TRBJ2-7	-	TGTGCCAGCAGCCCGACGGGGGCGAGCTCCTACGAGCAGTACTTC	CASSPTGASSYEQYF
-	TRBV5-1	TRBJ2-5	-	TGCGCCAGCAGCTTGACCGCAGGAATCCAAGAGACCCAGTACTTC	CASSLTAGIQETQYF
-	TRBV7-9	TRBJ1-3	-	TGTGCCAGCAGCTTATTGGGGCCTGACTCTGGAAACACCATATATTTT	CASSLLGPDSGNTIYF
-	TRBV5-6	TRBJ1-1	TRBD1	TGTGCCAGCAGCCACAGGGGGCGAACTGAAGCTTTCTTT	CASSHRGRTEAFF
-	TRBV11-1	TRBJ1-2	-	TGTGCCAGCAGCTTAGCACATGGGTCTGACGGCTACACCTTC	CASSLAHGSDGYTF
-	TRBV5-4	TRBJ1-6	-	TGTGCCAGCAGCTACAACCCCGGGACCCTATATAATTCACCCCTCCACTTT	CASSYNPGTLYNSPLHF
-	TRBV13	TRBJ2-3	TRBD1	TGTGCCAGCAGCCCCGGGACAGATGGCACAGATACGCAGTATTTT	CASSPGTDGTDTQYF
-	TRBV18	TRBJ2-5	-	TGTGCCAGCTCACCAATGGGAGAGACCCAGTACTTC	CASSPMGETQYF
-	TRBV2	TRBJ1-1	-	TGTGCCAGCAGTGAAGGTCCCAGGGGTGAAGCTTTCTTT	CASSEGPRGEAFF
-	TRBV7-2	TRBJ1-5	-	TGTGCCAGCAGTTACGGACAAGCCGCCCATAGCAATCAGCCCCAGCATTTT	CASSYGQAAHSNQPQHF
-	TRBV1	TRBJ2-7	-	TGCACCAGCAGCCAAGATGTACCGGTGGCCTACGAGCAGTACTTC	CTSSQDVPVAYEQYF
few	TRBV5-1	TRBJ2-3	-	TGCGCCAGCAGCTTAAGGACCGTAGGGGCAGATACGCAGTATTTT	CASSLRTVGADTQYF
once	TRBV7-9	TRBJ2-1	-	TGTGCCAGCAGCTCCTCCGGGCACCCCATCCAGTTCTTC	CASSSSGHPIQFF
-	TRBV7-3	TRBJ2-3	-	TGTGCCACCTCATCGGGCACAGATACGCAGTATTTT	CATSSGTDTQYF
-	TRBV10-3	TRBJ1-1	-	TGTGCCATCGGTACCCGGCCGCAGAACACTGAAGCTTTCTTT	CAIGTRPQNTEAFF
few	TRBV27	TRBJ2-1	TRBD2	TGTGCCAGCATTACTAGCGGGGGTGACCCCTACAATGAGCAGTTCTTC	CASITSGGDPYNEQFF
-	TRBV5-1	TRBJ2-2	-	TGCGCCAGCAGCTTGACCGTGGCAGAGACCGGGGAGCTGTTTTTT	CASSLTVAETGELFF
-	TRBV28	TRBJ2-5	TRBD1	TGTGCCAGCAGAAGAACGGGACAGGGGGCGGTGGAGACCCAGTACTTC	CASRRTGQGAVETQYF
-	TRBV19	TRBJ2-2	TRBD2	TGTGCCAGTAACTCAGGACTAGCGGCAAACGGGGAGCTGTTTTTT	CASNSGLAANGELFF
-	TRBV6-5	TRBJ1-3	-	TGTGCCAGCAGTTCCGTGGATACTGGAAACACCATATATTTT	CASSSVDTGNTIYF
few	TRBV19	TRBJ2-2	-	TGTGCCAGCGCCCCCGGTGGGGGCTCCGGGGAGCTGTTTTTT	CASAPGGGSGELFF
few	TRBV7-2	TRBJ1-4	-	TGTGCCAGCAGCTTAGCGGGCTTTCGATTAGCCGAAAAACTGTTTTTT	CASSLAGFRLAEKLFF
-	TRBV21-1	TRBJ2-1	-	TGTGCCAGCAGCGTCCGAGGCCACAATGAGCAGTTCTTC	CASSVRGHNEQFF
-	TRBV6-1	TRBJ1-2	-	TGTGCCAGCAGTGAATTTGAGAACTATGGCTACACCTTC	CASSEFENYGYTF
-	TRBV7-8	TRBJ2-3	TRBD2	TGTGCCAGCAGCTTAGCAGGGAGGGGATCAGATACGCAGTATTTT	CASSLAGRGSDTQYF
-	TRBV5-6	TRBJ2-2	-	TGTGCCAGCAGGGGCGCTTACAGGGTCGGGGAGCTGTTTTTT	CASRGAYRVGELFF
-	TRBV6-6	TRBJ1-5	-	TGTGCCAGCAGTCCCCAGAACGGTCAGCCCCAGCATTTT	CASSPQNGQPQHF
-	TRBV2	TRBJ2-2	-	TGTGCCAGCATTATCGGACAGAACACCGGGGAGCTGTTTTTT	CASIIGQNTGELFF
-	TRBV7-8	TRBJ2-7	-	TGTGCCAGCAGCTTAGCGGCCAGCCGAGGACCTTACGAGCAGTACTTC	CASSLAASRGPYEQYF
-	TRBV6-1	TRBJ1-5	-	TGTGCCAGCAGGGTGGGGGAGATTAGCAATCAGCCCCAGCATTTT	CASRVGEISNQPQHF
few	TRBV9	TRBJ1-2	-	TGTGCCAGCAGCGTGGAGACAGGAGATGGCTACACCTTC	CASSVETGDGYTF
-	TRBV27	TRBJ2-1	-	TGTGCCAGCAGTTTAGGAGGGGGCTACAATGAGCAGTTCTTC	CASSLGGGYNEQFF
-	TRBV7-2	TRBJ1-1	-	TGTGCCAGCAGCTTAAAAGTTCTGGGAGGCATGGGGATATACACTGAAGCTTTCTTT	CASSLKVLGGMGIYTEAFF
-	TRBV7-9	TRBJ1-1	-	TGTGCCAGCAGCTTATTCTCTCAGGGGCCGACTGAAGCTTTCTTT	CASSLFSQGPTEAFF
-	TRBV6-1	TRBJ2-5	-	TGTGCCAGCAGCAGGGTTCGCCAAGAGACCCAGTACTTC	CASSRVRQETQYF
-	TRBV19	TRBJ1-5	TRBD1	TGTGCCAGTAGTATAGATTTATCAGGGGGCGTTCAGCCCCAGCATTTT	CASSIDLSGGVQPQHF
-	TRBV19	TRBJ2-1	-	TGTGCCAGTAGTATAAGTATCTCCTACAATGAGCAGTTCTTC	CASSISISYNEQFF
-	TRBV21-1	TRBJ1-6	-	TGTGCCAGCAGCAGCGGGACAGGGACCTTGTATTCACCCCTCCACTTT	CASSSGTGTLYSPLHF
few	TRBV7-3	TRBJ1-1	-	TGTGCCAGCAGCTTAATTCCAGGGAACACTGAAGCTTTCTTT	CASSLIPGNTEAFF
-	TRBV15	TRBJ1-6	-	TGTGCCACCAGCAGAGATCGAGCAGGGAGGGATTCACCCCTCCACTTT	CATSRDRAGRDSPLHF